The clone carrying this T cell receptor beta chain was seen more than once but under ten times. Its antigen is still unknown. One entry per CDR3 protein, called by TCRdb with MiXCR from the RT-PCR reads. Among approximately 310,000 distinct CDR3 sequences listed, 21% were seen once. This entry belongs to a study of response to subunit inactivated influenza vaccine. Study conclusions and caveats: Authors suggested each seasonal influenza vaccination recruits few new T cells.

There are 17 residues in the CDR3. Germline values: CDR1 SGHVS, CDR2 FNYEAQ. V lost 0 bases and J 4 bases, leaving 15 bases between the germline ends. The genes are TRBV7-6 and TRBJ1-4; perhaps TRBD1 as D (6 bases). The specimen comprised PBMCs from blood, sampled approximately 22 months after vaccination. The source of this sequence is a man aged 45 to 70 who received an inactivated influenza vaccine. CDR3 DNA sequence: TGTGCCAGCAGCTTAGCGGGTCCGGGGGCTGGTAATGAAAAACTGTTTTTT. Protein: CASSLAGPGAGNEKLFF.